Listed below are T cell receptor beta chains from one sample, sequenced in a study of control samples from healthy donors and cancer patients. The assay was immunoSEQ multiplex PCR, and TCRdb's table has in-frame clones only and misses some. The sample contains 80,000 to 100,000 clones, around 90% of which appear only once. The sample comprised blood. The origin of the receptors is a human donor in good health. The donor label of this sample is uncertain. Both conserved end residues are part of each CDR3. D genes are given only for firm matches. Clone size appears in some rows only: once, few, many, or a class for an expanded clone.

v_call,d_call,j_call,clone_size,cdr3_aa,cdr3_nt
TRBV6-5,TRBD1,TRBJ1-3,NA,CASSRDRGSGNTIYF,TGTGCCAGCAGCCGGGACAGGGGATCTGGAAACACCATATATTTT
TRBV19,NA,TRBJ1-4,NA,CASSTGIAGEKLFF,TGTGCCAGTAGTACGGGGATCGCGGGGGAAAAACTGTTTTTT
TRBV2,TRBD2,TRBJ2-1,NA,CASRPSAGGHNEQFF,TGTGCCAGCAGGCCCTCAGCGGGGGGGCATAATGAGCAGTTCTTC
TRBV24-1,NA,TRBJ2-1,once,CATSDGWVNSYNEQFF,TGTGCCACCAGTGATGGTTGGGTGAACTCCTACAATGAGCAGTTCTTC
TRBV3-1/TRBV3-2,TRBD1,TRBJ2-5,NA,CASSRSIDRGHKETQYF,TGTGCCAGCAGCCGATCAATAGACAGGGGTCATAAAGAGACCCAGTACTTC
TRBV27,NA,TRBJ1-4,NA,CASSIVFNEKLFF,TGTGCCAGCAGTATCGTCTTTAATGAAAAACTGTTTTTT
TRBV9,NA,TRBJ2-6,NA,CASSVQGFGANVLTF,TGTGCCAGCAGCGTGCAGGGTTTTGGGGCCAACGTCCTGACTTTC
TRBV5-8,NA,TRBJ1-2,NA,CASSFDWEGRGYTF,TGTGCCAGCAGCTTTGATTGGGAGGGTCGTGGCTACACCTTC
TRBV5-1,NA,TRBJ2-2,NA,CASRAGAANTGELFF,TGCGCCAGCCGTGCTGGGGCAGCCAACACCGGGGAGCTGTTTTTT
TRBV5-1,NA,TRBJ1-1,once,CASSLGGWNTEAFF,TGCGCCAGCAGCTTGGGGGGCTGGAACACTGAAGCTTTCTTT
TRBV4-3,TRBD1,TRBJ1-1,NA,CASSQTGQGGTEAFF,TGCGCCAGCAGCCAAACGGGACAGGGAGGAACTGAAGCTTTCTTT
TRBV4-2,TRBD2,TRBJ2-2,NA,CASSQERGGGPTNTGELFF,TGTGCCAGCAGCCAAGAGCGGGGCGGGGGGCCAACTAACACCGGGGAGCTGTTTTTT
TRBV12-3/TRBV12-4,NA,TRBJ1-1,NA,CASSPQTLEGAFF,TGTGCCAGCAGCCCCCAGACCTTGGAGGGAGCTTTCTTT
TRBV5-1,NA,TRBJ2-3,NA,CASSFALANTQYF,TGCGCCAGCAGCTTCGCACTAGCAAATACGCAGTATTTT
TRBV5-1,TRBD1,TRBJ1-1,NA,CASSPGGGQGNTEAFF,TGCGCCAGCAGCCCCGGAGGGGGACAGGGGAACACTGAAGCTTTCTTT
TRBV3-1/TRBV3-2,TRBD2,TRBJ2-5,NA,CASSHRRGGGETQYF,TGTGCCAGCAGCCATCGGCGGGGGGGCGGTGAGACCCAGTACTTC
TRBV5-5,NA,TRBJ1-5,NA,CASSLAWEEAQHF,TGTGCCAGCAGCTTGGCCTGGGAGGAGGCCCAGCATTTT
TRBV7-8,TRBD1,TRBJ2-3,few,CASSIWTGLGDTQYF,TGTGCCAGCAGCATCTGGACAGGGCTCGGAGATACGCAGTATTTT
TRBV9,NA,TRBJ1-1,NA,CASSVPMQAEAFF,TGTGCCAGCAGCGTACCAATGCAGGCTGAAGCTTTCTTT
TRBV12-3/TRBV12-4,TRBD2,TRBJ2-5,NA,CASSFGRRETQYF,TGTGCCAGCAGTTTCGGGAGGAGAGAGACCCAGTACTTC
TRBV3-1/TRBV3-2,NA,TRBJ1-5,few,CASSQDGQVQHF,TGTGCCAGCAGCCAAGATGGGCAGGTCCAGCATTTT
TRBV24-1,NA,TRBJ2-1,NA,CATSESGFSSYNEQFF,TGTGCCACCAGTGAATCAGGGTTCAGCTCCTACAATGAGCAGTTCTTC
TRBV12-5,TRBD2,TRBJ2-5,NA,CASGYGGSRETQYF,TGTGCTAGTGGTTACGGGGGGAGCAGGGAGACCCAGTACTTC
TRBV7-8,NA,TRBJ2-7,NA,CASSLLLAASEQYF,TGTGCCAGCAGCTTGCTCCTCGCGGCTTCCGAGCAGTACTTC
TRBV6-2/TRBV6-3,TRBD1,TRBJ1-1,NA,CASSSLQGLGAEAFF,TGTGCCAGCAGTTCCCTACAGGGGCTGGGGGCTGAAGCTTTCTTT
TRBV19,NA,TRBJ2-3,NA,CASSLSGSTDTQYF,TGTGCCAGTAGTCTCTCAGGGAGCACAGATACGCAGTATTTT
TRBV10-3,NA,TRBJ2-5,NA,CAISEAGSRETQYF,TGTGCCATCAGTGAGGCCGGGTCGAGAGAGACCCAGTACTTC
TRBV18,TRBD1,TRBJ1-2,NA,CASSPDRAYGYTF,TGTGCCAGCTCACCAGACAGGGCCTATGGCTACACCTTC
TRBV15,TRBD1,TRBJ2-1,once,CAIQSGTGFREQFF,TGTGCCATACAATCCGGGACAGGCTTTCGGGAGCAGTTCTTC
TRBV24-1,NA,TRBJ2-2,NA,CATSDPKDRPYVGELFF,TGTGCCACCAGTGATCCAAAAGACAGGCCTTATGTGGGGGAGCTGTTTTTT
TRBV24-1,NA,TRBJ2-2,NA,CATSPIANTGELFF,TGTGCCACCAGCCCTATAGCAAACACCGGGGAGCTGTTTTTT
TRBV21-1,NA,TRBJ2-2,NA,CASSIVPGGRAGELFF,TGTGCCAGCAGCATAGTCCCCGGGGGCAGGGCCGGGGAGCTGTTTTTT
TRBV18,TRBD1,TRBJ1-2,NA,CASEEQGFGGYTF,TGTGCCAGCGAAGAACAGGGGTTTGGGGGCTACACCTTC
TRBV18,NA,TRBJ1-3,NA,CASSPETPNTIYF,TGTGCCAGCTCACCGGAGACACCCAACACCATATATTTT
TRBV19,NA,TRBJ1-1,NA,CASSIPSAASNTEAFF,TGTGCCAGTAGTATACCTTCAGCGGCGTCGAACACTGAAGCTTTCTTT
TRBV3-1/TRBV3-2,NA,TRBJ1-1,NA,CASSQDGTSNTEAFF,TGTGCCAGCAGCCAAGACGGCACCTCGAACACTGAAGCTTTCTTT
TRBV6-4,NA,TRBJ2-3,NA,CASSADGGGDTQYF,TGTGCCAGCAGTGCGGACGGGGGAGGAGATACGCAGTATTTT
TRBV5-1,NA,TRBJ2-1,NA,CASSFRGISYNEQFF,TGCGCCAGCAGCTTCAGAGGGATCTCCTACAATGAGCAGTTCTTC
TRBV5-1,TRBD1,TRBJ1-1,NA,CASSSGQGVTEAFF,TGCGCCAGCAGCTCGGGACAGGGGGTGACTGAAGCTTTCTTT
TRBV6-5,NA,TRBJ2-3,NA,CASGKKGLNTQYF,TGTGCCAGCGGGAAAAAGGGTTTGAATACGCAGTATTTT
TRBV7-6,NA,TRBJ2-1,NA,CASSSAPQVYEQFF,TGTGCCAGCAGCTCAGCCCCGCAGGTATATGAGCAGTTCTTC
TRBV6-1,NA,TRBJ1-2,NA,CASSEALQGYTF,TGTGCCAGCAGTGAAGCGCTGCAGGGCTACACCTTC
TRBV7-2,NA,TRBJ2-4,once,CASSSEAARADIQYF,TGTGCCAGCAGCTCGGAGGCGGCCCGAGCGGACATTCAGTACTTC
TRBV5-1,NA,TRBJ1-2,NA,CASSLWGPGTSYGYTF,TGCGCCAGCAGCTTGTGGGGCCCAGGGACTAGCTATGGCTACACCTTC
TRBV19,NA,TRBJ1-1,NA,CASMGYTEAFF,TGTGCCAGTATGGGGTACACTGAAGCTTTCTTT
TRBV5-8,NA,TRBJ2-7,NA,CASSSDSTYEQYF,TGTGCCAGCAGCTCGGACAGTACGTACGAGCAGTACTTC
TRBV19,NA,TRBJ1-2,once,CASSIVPTLSNYGYTF,TGTGCCAGTAGTATAGTCCCAACTCTCAGTAACTATGGCTACACCTTC
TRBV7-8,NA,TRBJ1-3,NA,CASSLLDRAGNTIYF,TGTGCCAGCAGCTTACTCGACAGAGCTGGAAACACCATATATTTT
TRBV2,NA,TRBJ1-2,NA,CASQGRRNYGYTF,TGTGCCAGCCAAGGCAGGCGAAACTATGGCTACACCTTC
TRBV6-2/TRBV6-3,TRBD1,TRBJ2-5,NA,CASSPGQGAPGAQYF,TGTGCCAGCAGTCCGGGACAGGGGGCTCCAGGGGCCCAGTACTTC
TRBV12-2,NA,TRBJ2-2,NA,CASRLVPGPGGVPRSLSGELFF,TGTGCAAGTCGCTTAGTACCTGGGCCAGGGGGCGTACCCCGATCCCTCTCCGGGGAGCTGTTTTTT
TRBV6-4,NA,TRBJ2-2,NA,CASRTDPSTGELFF,TGTGCCAGCCGGACGGATCCCTCCACCGGGGAGCTGTTTTTT
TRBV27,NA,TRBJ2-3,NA,CASSLSGRGIDTQYF,TGTGCCAGCAGTTTATCGGGCAGGGGAATAGATACGCAGTATTTT
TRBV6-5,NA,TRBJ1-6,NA,CASSYSGVGNSPLHF,TGTGCCAGCAGTTACTCGGGGGTGGGGAATTCACCCCTCCACTTT